One sample yielded the 29 T cell receptor beta chains listed below, sequenced in a study of blood T cells in healthy people across ages. The use of a sample-barcoded 5' primer and a J-beta primer mix characterized a second PCR of roughly 6 to 11 cycles. TCRdb processed the 5' RACE reads anew with MiXCR; each CDR3 protein has one entry. The sample comprises approximately 730,000 distinct CDR3 sequences, 43% of which are singletons, and 20% to 25% rests with the top ten. Sequencing used blood. The receptors originated from a woman aged 55-70 years in good health.

The chain carries TRBV12-3 or TRBV12-4 and TRBJ2-3; possibly TRBD2 for D (6 bases). This CDR3 comprises 13 residues. Trimming removed 6 bases at V and 4 bases at J, with 11 bases between. This CDR3 is CASRRAGPDTQYF. In DNA, the CDR3 is TGTGCCAGCAGAAGAGCGGGCCCAGATACGCAGTATTTT.

Many counts were recorded for this clonotype. The chain couples TRBV7-8 to TRBJ2-7, with D maybe TRBD2 (6 bases). Trimming removed 6 bases from V and 4 bases from J, with 19 bases in between. The germline gives CDR1 SGHVS, CDR2 FQNEAQ. This CDR3 region has 15 residues. In nucleotides, the CDR3 is TGTGCCAGCAGTTCCGCCGGGACTCCCCCTTACGAGCAGTACTTC. Its protein product is CASSSAGTPPYEQYF.

J is TRBJ2-3 and V is TRBV20-1; tentatively, D is TRBD2 (5 bases). Trimming left V 6 bases short and J 0 bases short, with 13 bases between. The CDR3 is 14 amino acids. CDR1 and CDR2 from the germline V gene are DFQATT and SNEGSKA (reference sequence). CDR3 sequence (DNA): TGCAGTGCAGAGGGTCGGACTAGCACAGATACGCAGTATTTT. This gives the protein CSAEGRTSTDTQYF.

V usage is TRBV27 and J usage is TRBJ2-3, with 11 positions matching TRBD2. Germline values: CDR1 MNHEY, CDR2 SMNVEV (reference sequence). Trimming at V came to 6 bases and at J to 0 bases, leaving 14 bases not matched to a gene. This CDR3 is built from 19 residues. In nucleotides, the CDR3 is TGTGCCAGCAGCCAAATTAGCGGGAGGGCCTCATGGAGCACAGATACGCAGTATTTT. Protein: CASSQISGRASWSTDTQYF.

V usage is TRBV20-1 and J usage is TRBJ2-1, with 10 positions matching TRBD2. Germline loops: CDR1 DFQATT, CDR2 SNEGSKA (reference sequence). Trimming cost V 5 bases and J 11 bases; bases outside gene matches: 12. The CDR3 consists of 14 residues. CDR3 nucleotide sequence: TGCAGTGCTCGTGCTAGCGGGAGTTTTGGCAAGCAGTTCTTC. Its translation is CSARASGSFGKQFF.

The rearrangement links TRBV12-3 or TRBV12-4 to TRBJ2-3; 7 bases fit TRBD2. The CDR3 extends over 18 amino acids. With 2 bases clipped from V and 0 bases from J, the junction kept 11 bases outside the gene matches. DNA for the CDR3: TGTGCCAGCAGTTTAATCTCGACGGCTAGCGGCAGCACAGATACGCAGTATTTT. Protein: CASSLISTASGSTDTQYF.

V and J are TRBV28 and TRBJ1-6; D gene unclear. Germline V CDR1 and CDR2: MDHEN, SYDVKM. The CDR3 extends over 17 amino acids. V lost 6 bases to trimming and J lost 1 base, with 16 bases between them. The CDR3: CASSPRYGYSYNSPLHF. The CDR3 DNA reads TGTGCCAGCAGCCCCCGTTATGGGTATTCCTATAATTCACCCCTCCACTTT.

This clonotype was seen only once. The genes are TRBV18 and TRBJ2-4, with a possible D match to TRBD1 (6 bases). TRBJ2-7 explains the end of the DNA better; the J call may be wrong. The CDR3 runs 14 residues. Germline loops: CDR1 KGHSH, CDR2 LQKENI. The CDR3 protein is CASSPPARGYEQYF. The DNA for the CDR3 is TGTGCCAGCTCACCACCGGCCAGGGGCTACGAGCAGTACTTC.

The genes are TRBV6-2 or TRBV6-3 and TRBJ2-7; 10 nucleotides align to TRBD2. CDR1 is MNHEY, CDR2 SVGEGT, per germline. The CDR3 extends over 18 amino acids. With 0 bases clipped from V and 7 bases from J, the junction kept 15 bases outside the gene matches. This CDR3 reads CASSYSVSSGRGGGEQYF. The CDR3 bases are TGTGCCAGCAGTTACTCGGTGTCTAGCGGGAGAGGGGGCGGAGAGCAGTACTTC.

This chain links TRBV20-1 with TRBJ2-5; D might be TRBD2 (5 bases). The CDR3 has 13 residues. CDR1 DFQATT and CDR2 SNEGSKA come from the germline V gene (reference sequence). The ends were cut back, 6 bases at V and 3 bases at J, with 14 bases in the middle. The CDR3 region has the DNA TGCAGTGCCGCCGATCTAGCTGAAGAGACCCAGTACTTC. Translating it yields CSAADLAEETQYF.

A few counts support this clonotype. The chain couples TRBV20-1 to TRBJ2-4; either TRBD1 or TRBD2 may supply D (5 bases each). The germline V and J ends were trimmed by 3 bases and 1 base, with 19 bases remaining between them. The CDR3 length is 17 residues. Looked up from germline, CDR1 is DFQATT and CDR2 is SNEGSKA (reference sequence). The CDR3 region is CSASPGGVGPAKNIQYF. As DNA, the CDR3 is TGCAGTGCTAGTCCGGGTGGAGTGGGACCGGCCAAAAACATTCAGTACTTC.

The chain links TRBV11-1 to TRBJ2-1, with 11 positions matching TRBD2. The CDR3 is 16 amino acids. The ends lost 5 bases at V and 7 bases at J; junction bases unmatched: 10. Per the germline V gene, CDR1 is SGHAT and CDR2 is FQDESV (reference sequence). This CDR3 is CASSLPGLADGNEQFF. DNA for the CDR3: TGTGCCAGCAGCCTACCGGGACTAGCGGATGGAAATGAGCAGTTCTTC.

This clonotype was seen only once. This chain links TRBV20-1 with TRBJ2-3; 9 nucleotides align to TRBD2. The CDR3 is 14 amino acids. With V trimmed by 7 bases and J by 4 bases, 9 bases remained unmatched. Germline CDR1 reads DFQATT; CDR2 reads SNEGSKA (reference sequence). This chain's CDR3 is CSVQTSGYPDTQYF. Here the CDR3 DNA reads TGCAGTGTCCAGACTAGCGGATACCCAGATACGCAGTATTTT.

This rearrangement joins TRBV20-1 to TRBJ2-7; either TRBD1 or TRBD2 may fit D (6 bases each). CDR1 DFQATT and CDR2 SNEGSKA come from the germline V gene (reference sequence). The CDR3 length is 13 residues. Trimming shortened V by 2 bases and J by 4 bases, and 12 bases separated the two germline ends. In nucleotides, the CDR3 is TGCAGTGCTAGAAAACAGGGAGGTTACGAGCAGTACTTC. Protein sequence: CSARKQGGYEQYF.

The chain combines TRBV28 with TRBJ1-1, with 7 bases matching TRBD1. The CDR3 spans 16 residues. Germline CDR1 MDHEN, CDR2 SYDVKM. The J segment lost 1 base and the V segment lost 5 bases, leaving 10 bases of the junction unmatched. CDR3 protein: CASSPKAGTANTEAFF. The CDR3 region has the DNA TGTGCCAGCAGTCCGAAGGCCGGGACAGCGAACACTGAAGCTTTCTTT.

With regard to this clonotype: A read error may produce the germline difference seen at one junction end. The V call is TRBV7-6, the J call TRBJ2-1, with D possibly being TRBD1 (5 bases). The CDR3 loop spans 12 amino acids. CDR1 and CDR2 (germline): SGHVS, FNYEAQ. The CDR3 DNA reads as TGTGCCGGCAGCCCCAGGGTACACGAGCAGTTCTTC. This encodes CAGSPRVHEQFF.

Details on this clonotype: A junction boundary mismatches the germline segment, possibly from a read error. The V gene is TRBV29-1, the J gene TRBJ2-3, with 11 bases fitting TRBD2. Germline CDR1 is SQVTM and CDR2 is ANQGSEA. The CDR3 loop spans 16 amino acids. CDR3 nucleotide sequence: TGCGGCGTTCCAAGGACTAGCGGGTCTAGCACAGATACGCAGTATTTT. The encoded protein is CGVPRTSGSSTDTQYF.

The chain is built from TRBV6-1 and TRBJ2-3, with TRBD1 matching 9 bases. The ends lost 5 bases at V and 4 bases at J; junction bases unmatched: 7. Germline V gives CDR1 MNHNS, CDR2 SASEGT. There are 15 residues in the CDR3. The CDR3 sequence is CASSSNRDRADTQYF. The DNA of the CDR3 is TGTGCCAGCAGTTCGAACCGGGACAGGGCAGATACGCAGTATTTT.

This clonotype was detected a few times. The chain recombines TRBV20-1 with TRBJ2-1, with D possibly being TRBD1 or TRBD2 (5 bases each). Germline V gene sequence: CDR1 DFQATT, CDR2 SNEGSKA (reference sequence). V was pared by 1 base and J by 6 bases, with 10 bases between. CDR3 size: 13 residues. The CDR3 region has the DNA TGCAGTGCTAGAGTGGCGAGGGGCAATGAGCAGTTCTTC. Residues: CSARVARGNEQFF.

V gene TRBV12-3 or TRBV12-4 combines with J gene TRBJ2-5; TRBD1 agrees at 8 bases. This CDR3 spans 13 amino acids. V shed 4 bases and J 5 bases; nucleotides not matched to a gene: 3. This chain's CDR3 is CASSSQGAETQYF. In DNA, the CDR3 is TGTGCCAGCAGTTCTCAGGGGGCCGAGACCCAGTACTTC.

This rearrangement joins TRBV20-1 to TRBJ2-7; D gene uncertain. Trimming stripped 0 bases from V and 2 bases from J, with 5 bases between. The CDR3 extends over 12 amino acids. Germline V lookup: CDR1 DFQATT, CDR2 SNEGSKA (reference sequence). This CDR3 is CSARDEPYEQYF. DNA for the CDR3: TGCAGTGCTAGAGATGAGCCCTACGAGCAGTACTTC.

The table lists this clonotype with a few counts. V and J are TRBV6-2 or TRBV6-3 and TRBJ1-2; D gene unclear. The ends were cut back, 5 bases at V and 0 bases at J, with 16 bases in the middle. In germline, CDR1 is MNHEY, CDR2 SVGEGT. CDR3 size: 16 residues. As DNA, the CDR3 is TGTGCCAGCAGTGGCGGAATTACTGAAGCTAACTATGGCTACACCTTC. Protein sequence: CASSGGITEANYGYTF.

The V gene is TRBV9, the J gene TRBJ2-3; 12 bases are a match to TRBD1. Trimming took 4 bases from V and 2 from J; bases not matched to a gene: 5. The CDR3 is 16 amino acids. Germline CDR1 and CDR2: SGDLS and YYNGEE. CDR3 residues: CASSKEGQGATDTQYF. The CDR3 region has the DNA TGTGCCAGCAGCAAAGAGGGACAGGGGGCCACAGATACGCAGTATTTT.

J is TRBJ2-1 and V is TRBV4-3; 9 bases match TRBD2. CDR3 size: 16 residues. The ends lost 0 bases at V and 3 bases at J; junction bases unmatched: 3. Germline CDR1 reads LGHNA; CDR2 reads YSLEER. The CDR3 protein is CASSQELAGIYNEQFF. CDR3 nucleotides: TGCGCCAGCAGCCAAGAGCTAGCGGGAATCTACAATGAGCAGTTCTTC.

This clonotype showed up many times. The chain is built from TRBV12-3 or TRBV12-4 and TRBJ2-1; possible D gene TRBD2, 5 bases. V shed 5 bases and J shed 2 bases, with 13 bases lying between them. This CDR3 comprises 15 residues. The CDR3 region has the DNA TGTGCCAGCAGTCCTATGGACTTTCCCTACAATGAGCAGTTCTTC. It yields the protein CASSPMDFPYNEQFF.

This rearrangement joins TRBV7-3 to TRBJ2-5; a weak D match, TRBD2 (6 bases). CDR3 size: 14 residues. V lost 5 bases and J lost 11, with 21 bases in between. CDR1 and CDR2 (germline): SGHTA, FQGTGA. This CDR3 is CASSVAAASDEQYF. As DNA, the CDR3 is TGTGCCAGCAGCGTAGCGGCTGCTAGCGATGAGCAGTACTTC.

The chain employs TRBV20-1 and TRBJ2-3; D ambiguous. The V end lost 4 bases, the J end lost 5 bases, and 10 bases lay between the germline ends. The CDR3 is made up of 12 amino acids. Per the germline V gene, CDR1 is DFQATT and CDR2 is SNEGSKA (reference sequence). The CDR3 nucleotides are TGCAGTGCTAACAGTGAGAGAGATACGCAGTATTTT. This encodes CSANSERDTQYF.

This clonotype was counted only a few times. This sequence joins TRBV9 and TRBJ2-1, with a weak D call TRBD2 (6 bases). In germline, CDR1 is SGDLS, CDR2 YYNGEE. The CDR3 has 17 amino acids. Deletions cut 3 bases from V and 2 bases from J, with 18 bases between. The CDR3 region has the DNA TGTGCCAGCAGCGACCGAGTGACTAGGGCTCCCTACAATGAGCAGTTCTTC. This gives the protein CASSDRVTRAPYNEQFF.

The CDR3 reads CATRGGSAADTQYF. CDR3 sequence (DNA): TGCGCCACCCGGGGGGGTAGCGCGGCAGATACGCAGTATTTT. V usage is TRBV4-3 and J usage is TRBJ2-3, with 8 bases matching TRBD2. CDR1 LGHNA and CDR2 YSLEER come from the germline V gene. The CDR3 has 14 residues. Unmatched junction bases numbered 10, after V lost 10 bases and J lost 4 bases.